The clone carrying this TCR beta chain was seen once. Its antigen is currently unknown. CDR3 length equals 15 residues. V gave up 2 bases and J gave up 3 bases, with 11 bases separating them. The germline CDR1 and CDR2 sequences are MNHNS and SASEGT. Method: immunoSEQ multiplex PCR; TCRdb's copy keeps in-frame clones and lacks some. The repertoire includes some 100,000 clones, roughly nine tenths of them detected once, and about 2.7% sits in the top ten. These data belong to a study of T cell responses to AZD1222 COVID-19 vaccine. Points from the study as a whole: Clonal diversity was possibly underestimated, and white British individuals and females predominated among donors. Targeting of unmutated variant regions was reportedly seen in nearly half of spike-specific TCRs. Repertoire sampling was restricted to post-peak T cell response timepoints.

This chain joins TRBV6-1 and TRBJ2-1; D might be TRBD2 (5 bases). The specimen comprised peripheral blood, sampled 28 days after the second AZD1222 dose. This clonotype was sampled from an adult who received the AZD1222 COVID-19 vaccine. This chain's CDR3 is CASSEWPADYNEQFF. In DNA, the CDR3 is TGTGCCAGCAGTGAATGGCCAGCGGACTACAATGAGCAGTTCTTC.